These T cell receptor beta chains were read from a single sample in a study of cytomegalovirus exposure and HLA in healthy donors. TCRdb's table, derived via immunoSEQ multiplex PCR, lists solely in-frame clones and lacks some. This sample has about 160,000 clones, with more than 80% found just once. Sequenced input: PBMCs. The receptors stem from a woman in her 30s in good health and CMV-seropositive. CDR3s leave out the opening cysteine and the closing phenylalanine or tryptophan. Rows may omit the clone size; those that give it use once, few, many or a size class.

TRBJ2-7 | TRBV6-5 | . | ASSYGRSTYEQY
TRBJ2-3 | TRBV7-9 | once | ASSSRGNRGVNTQY
TRBJ2-7 | TRBV5-1 | few | ASSRTGPGYEQY
TRBJ2-2 | TRBV6-1 | few | ASSEGAGDTGELF
TRBJ1-1 | TRBV5-4 | . | ASSPVGEVTEAF
TRBJ1-5 | TRBV6-1 | . | ASSEFRDRNRSNQPQH
TRBJ2-2 | TRBV19 | . | ASSGTGNTGELF
TRBJ2-7 | TRBV5-1 | . | ASSLGRVVYEQY
TRBJ2-7 | TRBV29-1 | . | SVARTYEQY
TRBJ2-7 | TRBV2 | . | ASSVQGSPYEQY
TRBJ2-7 | TRBV19 | . | ASTAGFGAYEQY
TRBJ1-1 | TRBV5-4 | . | ASRRDWNTEAF
TRBJ1-3 | TRBV5-8 | . | ASSLEGRPRNTIY
TRBJ1-1 | TRBV19 | . | ASSIWGRNTEAF
TRBJ2-2 | TRBV9 | few | ASSVSYGSGANTGELF
TRBJ1-1 | TRBV5-1 | . | ASSKSGQGGTEAF
TRBJ2-3 | TRBV7-6 | . | ASSPRGLDTQY
TRBJ2-7 | TRBV18 | . | ASSRDFYEQY
TRBJ1-2 | TRBV7-3 | . | ASSSKDRGNYGYT
TRBJ1-5 | TRBV19 | . | ASSRAGQGWSNQPQH
. | TRBV4-1 | . | ASSQGIAGGRQSYEQY
TRBJ2-7 | TRBV28 | . | ASRTQPGVDEQY
TRBJ2-5 | TRBV2 | . | ASSEVRGQETQY
TRBJ1-5 | TRBV29-1 | . | SVAGTGDQPQH
TRBJ1-1 | TRBV18 | . | ASSPNSPGIRTEAF
TRBJ2-5 | TRBV10-3 | . | AISAGLAETQY
TRBJ2-1 | TRBV2 | . | ASSEAPAGGREQF